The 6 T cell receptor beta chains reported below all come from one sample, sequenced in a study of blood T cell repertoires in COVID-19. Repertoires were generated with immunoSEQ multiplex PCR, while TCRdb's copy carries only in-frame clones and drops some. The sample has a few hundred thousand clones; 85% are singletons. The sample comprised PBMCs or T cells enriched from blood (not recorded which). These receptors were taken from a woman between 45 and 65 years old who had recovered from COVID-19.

The CDR3: CASSQSDIRYQPQHF. The DNA of the CDR3 is TGCGCCAGCAGTCAATCGGACATCCGATATCAGCCCCAGCATTTT. J is TRBJ1-5 and V is TRBV23-1, with a tentative D call TRBD1 (5 bases). TRBV23-1 is placed among ORFs of uncertain function. The CDR3 consists of 15 residues. V dropped 0 bases and J dropped 5 bases, with 11 bases sitting between them.

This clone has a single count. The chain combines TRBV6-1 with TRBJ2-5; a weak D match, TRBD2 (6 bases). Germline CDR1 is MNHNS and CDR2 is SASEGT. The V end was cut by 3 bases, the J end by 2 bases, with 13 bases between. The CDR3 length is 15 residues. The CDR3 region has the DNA TGTGCCAGCAGTGAGGAGAGTAGCGGTCAAGAGACCCAGTACTTC. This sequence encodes CASSEESSGQETQYF.

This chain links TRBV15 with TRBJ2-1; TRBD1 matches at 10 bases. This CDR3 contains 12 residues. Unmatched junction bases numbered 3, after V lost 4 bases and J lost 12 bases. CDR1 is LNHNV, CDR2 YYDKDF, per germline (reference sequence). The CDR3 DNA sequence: TGTGCCACCAGCACCGGGACAGGGGTGCAGTTCTTC. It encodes CATSTGTGVQFF.

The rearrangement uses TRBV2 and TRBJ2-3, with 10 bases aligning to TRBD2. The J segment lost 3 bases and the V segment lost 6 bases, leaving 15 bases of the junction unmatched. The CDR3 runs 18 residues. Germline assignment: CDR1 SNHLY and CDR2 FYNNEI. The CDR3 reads CASRVGGLAGGRTDTQYF. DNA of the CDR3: TGTGCCAGCAGGGTCGGAGGATTAGCGGGAGGTCGGACAGATACGCAGTATTTT.

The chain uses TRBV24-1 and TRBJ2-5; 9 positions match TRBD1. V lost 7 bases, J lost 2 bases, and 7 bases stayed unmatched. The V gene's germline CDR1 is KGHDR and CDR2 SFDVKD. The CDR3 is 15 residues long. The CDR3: CATSRTGTGQETQYF. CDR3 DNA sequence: TGTGCCACCAGCCGAACCGGGACAGGGCAAGAGACCCAGTACTTC.

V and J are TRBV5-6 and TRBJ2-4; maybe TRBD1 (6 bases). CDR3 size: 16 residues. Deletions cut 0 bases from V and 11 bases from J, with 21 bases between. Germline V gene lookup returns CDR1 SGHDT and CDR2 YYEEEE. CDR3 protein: CASSLASWDAEGVQYF. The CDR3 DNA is TGTGCCAGCAGCTTGGCCTCTTGGGACGCAGAGGGGGTTCAGTACTTC. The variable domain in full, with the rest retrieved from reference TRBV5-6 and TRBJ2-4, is DAGVTQSPTHLIKTRGQQVTLRCSPKSGHDTVSWYQQALGQGPQFIFQYYEEEERQRGNFPDRFSGHQFPNYSSELNVNALLLGDSALYLCASSLASWDAEGVQYFGAGTRLSVL.